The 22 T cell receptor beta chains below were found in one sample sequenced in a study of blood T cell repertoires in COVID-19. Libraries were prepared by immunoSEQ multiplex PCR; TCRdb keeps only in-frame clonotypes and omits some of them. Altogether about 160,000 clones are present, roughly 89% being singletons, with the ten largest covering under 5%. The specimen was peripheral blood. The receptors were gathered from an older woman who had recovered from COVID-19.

In nucleotides, the CDR3 is TGCGCCAGCAGCTTTCGTCTCGTCCAGCGGGGAAACACAGATACGCAGTATTTT. The encoded protein is CASSFRLVQRGNTDTQYF. V is TRBV5-1 and J is TRBJ2-3; TRBD2 agrees at 7 bases. V lost 2 bases to trimming and J lost 2 bases; unmatched junction nucleotides: 14. The CDR3 is 18 residues long. CDR1 and CDR2 from the germline V gene are SGHRS and YFSETQ.

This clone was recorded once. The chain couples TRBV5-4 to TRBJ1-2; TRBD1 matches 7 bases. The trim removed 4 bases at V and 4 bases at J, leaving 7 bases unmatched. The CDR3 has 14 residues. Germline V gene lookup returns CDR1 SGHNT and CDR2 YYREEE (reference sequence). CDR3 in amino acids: CASSARQGIYGYTF. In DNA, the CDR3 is TGTGCCAGCAGCGCCCGACAGGGCATCTATGGCTACACCTTC.

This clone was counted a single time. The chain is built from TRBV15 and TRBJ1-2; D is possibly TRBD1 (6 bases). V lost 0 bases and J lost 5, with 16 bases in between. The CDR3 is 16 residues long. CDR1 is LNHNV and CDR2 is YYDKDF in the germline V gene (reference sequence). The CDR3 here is CATSRDRGGQLYGYTF. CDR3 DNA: TGTGCCACCAGCAGAGATCGAGGAGGACAGCTGTATGGCTACACCTTC.

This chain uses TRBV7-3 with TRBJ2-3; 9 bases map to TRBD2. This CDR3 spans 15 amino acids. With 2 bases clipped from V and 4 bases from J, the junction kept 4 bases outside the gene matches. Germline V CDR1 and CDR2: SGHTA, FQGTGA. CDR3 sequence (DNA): TGTGCCAGCAGCTTAGGCGGGGGGGCCCCAGATACGCAGTATTTT. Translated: CASSLGGGAPDTQYF.

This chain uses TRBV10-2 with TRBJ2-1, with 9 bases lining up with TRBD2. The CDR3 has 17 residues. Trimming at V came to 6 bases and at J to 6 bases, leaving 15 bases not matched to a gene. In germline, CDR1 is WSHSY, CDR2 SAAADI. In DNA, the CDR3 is TGCGCCAGCAGGAGCGGGGGGTTCATCGGTGGTCGCAATGAGCAGTTCTTC. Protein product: CASRSGGFIGGRNEQFF.

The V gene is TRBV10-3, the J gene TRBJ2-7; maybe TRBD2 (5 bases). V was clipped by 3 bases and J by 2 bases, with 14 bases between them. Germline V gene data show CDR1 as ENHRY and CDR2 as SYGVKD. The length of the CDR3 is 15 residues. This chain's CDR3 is CAISDGAESPYEQYF. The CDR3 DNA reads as TGTGCCATCAGTGACGGAGCGGAGTCTCCCTACGAGCAGTACTTC.

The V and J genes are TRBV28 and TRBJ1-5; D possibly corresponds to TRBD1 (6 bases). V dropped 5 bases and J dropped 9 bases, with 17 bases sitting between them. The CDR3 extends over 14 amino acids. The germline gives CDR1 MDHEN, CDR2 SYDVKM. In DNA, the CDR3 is TGTGCCAGCAGTGCCGGACAGCGCGTAGGGCCCCAGCATTTT. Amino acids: CASSAGQRVGPQHF.

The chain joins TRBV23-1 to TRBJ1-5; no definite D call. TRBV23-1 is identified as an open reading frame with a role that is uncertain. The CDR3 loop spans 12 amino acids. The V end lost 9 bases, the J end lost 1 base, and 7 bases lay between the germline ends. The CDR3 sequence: CARARSNQPQHF. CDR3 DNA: TGCGCCAGAGCCAGGAGCAATCAGCCCCAGCATTTT.

CDR3 sequence reads: CASSLSPDGWNTEAFF. The CDR3 region has the DNA TGTGCCAGCAGTTTATCCCCCGACGGGTGGAACACTGAAGCTTTCTTT. V is TRBV28 and J is TRBJ1-1; no clear D gene. CDR3 size: 16 residues. The V end was cut by 1 base, the J end by 1 base, with 13 bases between. Germline V gene data show CDR1 as MDHEN and CDR2 as SYDVKM.

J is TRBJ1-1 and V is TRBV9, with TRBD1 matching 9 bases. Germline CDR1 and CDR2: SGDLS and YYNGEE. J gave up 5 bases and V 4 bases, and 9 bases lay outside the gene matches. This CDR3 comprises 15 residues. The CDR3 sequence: CASSHAGTGSTEAFF. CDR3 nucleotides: TGTGCCAGCAGCCACGCGGGGACAGGGAGTACTGAAGCTTTCTTT. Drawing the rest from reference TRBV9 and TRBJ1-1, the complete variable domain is DSGVTQTPKHLITATGQRVTLRCSPRSGDLSVYWYQQSLDQGLQFLIQYYNGEERAKGNILERFSAQQFPDLHSELNLSSLELGDSALYFCASSHAGTGSTEAFFGQGTRLTVV.

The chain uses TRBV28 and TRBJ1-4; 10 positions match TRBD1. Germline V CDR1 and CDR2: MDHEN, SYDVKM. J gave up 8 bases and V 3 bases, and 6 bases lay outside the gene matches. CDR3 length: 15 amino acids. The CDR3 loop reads CASSFLGTGDEKLFF. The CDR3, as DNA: TGTGCCAGCAGTTTCTTAGGGACAGGGGACGAAAAACTGTTTTTT.

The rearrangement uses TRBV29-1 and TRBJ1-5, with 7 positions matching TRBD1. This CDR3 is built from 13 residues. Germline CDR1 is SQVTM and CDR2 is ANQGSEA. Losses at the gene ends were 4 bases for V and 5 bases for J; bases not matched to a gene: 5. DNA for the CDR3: TGCAGCGTTGGAGGACAGGCGCATCAGCCCCAGCATTTT. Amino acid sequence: CSVGGQAHQPQHF.

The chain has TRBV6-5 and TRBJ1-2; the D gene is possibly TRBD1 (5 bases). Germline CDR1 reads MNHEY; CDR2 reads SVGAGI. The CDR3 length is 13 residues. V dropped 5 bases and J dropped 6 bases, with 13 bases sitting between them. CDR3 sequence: CASSTQGINGYTF. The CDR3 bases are TGTGCCAGCAGTACGCAGGGTATTAATGGCTACACCTTC.

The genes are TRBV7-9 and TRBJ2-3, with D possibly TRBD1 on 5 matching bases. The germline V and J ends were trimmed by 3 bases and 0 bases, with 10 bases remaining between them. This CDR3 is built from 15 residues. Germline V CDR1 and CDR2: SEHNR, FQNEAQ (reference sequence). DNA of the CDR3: TGTGCCAGCAGCTTTCGTGCAGGGAGCACAGATACGCAGTATTTT. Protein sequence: CASSFRAGSTDTQYF.

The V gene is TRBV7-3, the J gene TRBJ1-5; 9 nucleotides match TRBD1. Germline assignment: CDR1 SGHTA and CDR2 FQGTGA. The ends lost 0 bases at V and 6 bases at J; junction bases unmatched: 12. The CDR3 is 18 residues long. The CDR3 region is CASSLTLKETGGIQPQHF. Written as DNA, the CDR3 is TGTGCCAGCAGCTTAACGTTAAAGGAGACAGGGGGTATTCAGCCCCAGCATTTT. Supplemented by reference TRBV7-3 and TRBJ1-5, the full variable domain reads GAGVSQTPSNKVTEKGKYVELRCDPISGHTALYWYRQSLGQGPEFLIYFQGTGAADDSGLPNDRFFAVRPEGSVSTLKIQRTERGDSAVYLCASSLTLKETGGIQPQHFGDGTRLSIL.

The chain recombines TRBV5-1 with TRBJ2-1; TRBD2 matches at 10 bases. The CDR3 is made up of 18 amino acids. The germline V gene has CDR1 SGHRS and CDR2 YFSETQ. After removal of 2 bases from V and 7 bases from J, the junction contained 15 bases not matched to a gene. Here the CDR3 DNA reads TGCGCCAGCAGCTTCATACTAGCGGGGTTATCCGGCAGTAATGAGCAGTTCTTC. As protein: CASSFILAGLSGSNEQFF.

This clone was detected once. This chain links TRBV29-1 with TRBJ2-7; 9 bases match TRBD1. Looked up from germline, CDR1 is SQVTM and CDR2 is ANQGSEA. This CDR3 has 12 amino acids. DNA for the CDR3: TGCAGTGGCCGAGGACAGGGGTACGAGCAGTACTTC. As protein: CSGRGQGYEQYF.

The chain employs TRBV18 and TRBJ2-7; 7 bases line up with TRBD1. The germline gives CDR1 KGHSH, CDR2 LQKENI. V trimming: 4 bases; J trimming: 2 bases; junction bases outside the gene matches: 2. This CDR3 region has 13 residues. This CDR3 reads CASSQGQAYEQYF. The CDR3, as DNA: TGTGCCAGCTCACAAGGACAGGCCTACGAGCAGTACTTC.

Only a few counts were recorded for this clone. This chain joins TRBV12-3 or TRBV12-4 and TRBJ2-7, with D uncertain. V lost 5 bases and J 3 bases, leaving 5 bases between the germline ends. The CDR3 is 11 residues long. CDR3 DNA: TGTGCCAGCAGTGTGTACTACGAGCAGTACTTC. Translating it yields CASSVYYEQYF.

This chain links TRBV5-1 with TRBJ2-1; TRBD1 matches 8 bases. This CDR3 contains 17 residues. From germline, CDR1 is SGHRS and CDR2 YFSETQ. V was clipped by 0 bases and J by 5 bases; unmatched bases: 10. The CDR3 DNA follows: TGCGCCAGCAGCTTGGTGGGGGGACAGGCCCCTAACAATGAGCAGTTCTTC. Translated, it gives CASSLVGGQAPNNEQFF.

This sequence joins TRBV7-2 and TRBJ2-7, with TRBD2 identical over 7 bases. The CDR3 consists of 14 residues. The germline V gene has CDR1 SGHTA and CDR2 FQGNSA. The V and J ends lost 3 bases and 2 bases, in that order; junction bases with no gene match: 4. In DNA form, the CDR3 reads TGTGCCAGCAGCTTGGGGGAGGGTGCCTACGAGCAGTACTTC. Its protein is CASSLGEGAYEQYF.

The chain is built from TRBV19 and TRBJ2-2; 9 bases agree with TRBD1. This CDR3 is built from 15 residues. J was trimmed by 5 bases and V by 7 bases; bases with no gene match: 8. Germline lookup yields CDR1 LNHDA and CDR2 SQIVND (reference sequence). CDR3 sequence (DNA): TGTGCCAGTATAGAAGGACAGGGGTGGACCGGGGAGCTGTTTTTT. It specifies CASIEGQGWTGELFF.